The 32 T cell receptor beta chains presented below share a single source sample, sequenced in a study of T cell responses to AZD1222 COVID-19 vaccine. Only in-frame clones appear in the TCRdb table, and some are missing; sequencing was by immunoSEQ multiplex PCR. The sample gives roughly 100,000 clones, approximately 86% of which show up once; 3.3% is in the top ten. The sequences come from peripheral blood, collected 28 days after the second dose of the MenACWY control vaccine. These receptor sequences come from an adult who received the MenACWY meningococcal vaccine as a control.

The gene calls are TRBV18 and TRBJ1-4; a possible D gene is TRBD1 (6 bases). V lost 6 bases and J lost 5, with 16 bases in between. In germline, CDR1 is KGHSH, CDR2 LQKENI. The CDR3 is made up of 15 amino acids. For the CDR3, the DNA is TGTGCCAGCTCCCCGAACAGGGCAGAGAATGAAAAACTGTTTTTT. This translates into CASSPNRAENEKLFF.

The chain joins TRBV9 to TRBJ2-1; the D is unclear. V lost 1 base and J lost 4, with 6 bases in between. The CDR3 covers 13 residues. Germline V gene lookup returns CDR1 SGDLS and CDR2 YYNGEE. DNA of the CDR3: TGTGCCAGCAGCGTATCCGATTACAATGAGCAGTTCTTC. Translation: CASSVSDYNEQFF. Combining the CDR3 with reference TRBV9 and TRBJ2-1 gives the whole variable domain DSGVTQTPKHLITATGQRVTLRCSPRSGDLSVYWYQQSLDQGLQFLIQYYNGEERAKGNILERFSAQQFPDLHSELNLSSLELGDSALYFCASSVSDYNEQFFGPGTRLTVL.

V usage is TRBV28 and J usage is TRBJ1-1; no definite D call. This CDR3 comprises 12 residues. Germline CDR1 is MDHEN and CDR2 is SYDVKM. The V gene lost 8 bases and the J gene lost 5 bases, with 12 bases spanning the gap. The CDR3 sequence is CASREFGTEAFF. The DNA for the CDR3 is TGTGCCAGCCGCGAATTCGGGACTGAAGCTTTCTTT.

V usage is TRBV6-5 and J usage is TRBJ1-2; D perhaps matches TRBD1 (6 bases). Looked up from germline, CDR1 is MNHEY and CDR2 is SVGAGI. This CDR3 has 12 amino acids. The germline V and J ends were trimmed by 5 bases and 8 bases, with 12 bases remaining between them. CDR3 DNA sequence: TGTGCCAGCAGTACCACAGGGATCGGCTACACCTTC. This encodes CASSTTGIGYTF.

J is TRBJ2-1 and V is TRBV4-2; 8 bases align to TRBD1. Trimming cost V 4 bases and J 3 bases; bases outside gene matches: 8. Per the germline V gene, CDR1 is LGHNA and CDR2 is YNFKEQ. The CDR3 has 16 residues. CDR3 loop: CASSPSQGADYNEQFF. CDR3 nucleotides: TGTGCCAGCAGCCCTTCCCAGGGGGCGGACTACAATGAGCAGTTCTTC.

The gene calls are TRBV29-1 and TRBJ2-1; the match to TRBD1 covers 8 bases. Looked up from germline, CDR1 is SQVTM and CDR2 is ANQGSEA. The CDR3 sequence is 14 residues long. Trimming cost V 3 bases and J 7 bases; bases outside gene matches: 8. The CDR3 sequence is CSVDGQGEGNEQFF. The CDR3 DNA is TGCAGCGTTGATGGACAGGGAGAGGGGAATGAGCAGTTCTTC.

This clone was seen once. The rearrangement links TRBV2 to TRBJ2-1; possible D gene TRBD1, 6 bases. The V end lost 7 bases, the J end lost 4 bases, and 14 bases lay between the germline ends. The germline V gene has CDR1 SNHLY and CDR2 FYNNEI. The CDR3 is made up of 14 amino acids. Here the CDR3 reads CASTPGASYNEQFF. In nucleotides, the CDR3 is TGTGCCAGCACGCCAGGGGCGTCGTACAATGAGCAGTTCTTC.

V usage is TRBV7-9 and J usage is TRBJ1-4; D is undetermined. The CDR3 length is 14 residues. Germline V gene sequence: CDR1 SEHNR, CDR2 FQNEAQ (reference sequence). V lost 2 bases, J lost 0 bases, and 4 bases lay in between. In nucleotides, the CDR3 is TGTGCCAGCAGCTTATATACAACTAATGAAAAACTGTTTTTT. Residues: CASSLYTTNEKLFF.

The CDR3 spells CASSLVSRAAGYEQYF. The CDR3 region has the DNA TGTGCCAGCAGCTTAGTGAGCCGGGCCGCGGGATACGAGCAGTACTTC. The J gene is TRBJ2-7, the V gene TRBV7-2, with D possibly being TRBD2 (6 bases). The germline V gene has CDR1 SGHTA and CDR2 FQGNSA. Trimming removed 1 base at V and 4 bases at J, with 17 bases between. The CDR3 consists of 16 residues.

The chain has TRBV11-2 and TRBJ2-5; 7 bases align to TRBD2. There are 15 residues in the CDR3. J gave up 2 bases and V 1 base, and 4 bases lay outside the gene matches. Germline CDR1 reads SGHAT; CDR2 reads FQNNGV. CDR3 amino acids: CASSLAGGGQETQYF. The CDR3 bases are TGTGCCAGCAGCTTAGCGGGGGGAGGACAAGAGACCCAGTACTTC.

This sequence joins TRBV5-1 and TRBJ2-3; TRBD1 might be the D (6 bases). V lost 6 bases, J lost 2 bases, and 16 bases lay in between. The CDR3 runs to 15 residues. Germline V CDR1 and CDR2: SGHRS, YFSETQ. The CDR3 sequence: CASNPKGGFTDTQYF. CDR3 coding DNA: TGCGCCAGCAATCCTAAAGGGGGTTTCACAGATACGCAGTATTTT.

The V gene is TRBV18, the J gene TRBJ2-7, with D maybe TRBD1 (6 bases). Germline V gene lookup returns CDR1 KGHSH and CDR2 LQKENI. The CDR3 length is 16 residues. V was pared by 0 bases and J by 1 base, with 13 bases between. The CDR3 protein is CASSPPQGLRSYEQYF. The CDR3 region has the DNA TGTGCCAGCTCACCACCTCAGGGGCTGAGGTCCTACGAGCAGTACTTC.

This chain connects TRBV12-3 or TRBV12-4 to TRBJ2-2; no clear D. The CDR3 runs 11 residues. The ends were cut back, 4 bases at V and 11 bases at J, with 8 bases in the middle. The CDR3 bases are TGTGCCAGCAGTTCCGGCGGCGAGCTGTTTTTT. Translating gives CASSSGGELFF.

This chain uses TRBV7-2 with TRBJ2-1; 9 bases map to TRBD2. The CDR3 totals 17 residues. The ends lost 4 bases at V and 5 bases at J; junction bases unmatched: 12. CDR1 and CDR2 (germline): SGHTA, FQGNSA. The CDR3 coding sequence is TGTGCCAGCAGCTCGACCGGACTAGCGCGAATAAACAATGAGCAGTTCTTC. Translation: CASSSTGLARINNEQFF.

The V gene is TRBV6-5, the J gene TRBJ2-2, with 8 bases lining up with TRBD1. Trimming cost V 10 bases and J 5 bases; bases outside gene matches: 6. Germline-derived CDR1 and CDR2 are MNHEY and SVGAGI. The CDR3 totals 13 residues. CDR3 region: CANGQGITGELFF. CDR3 in DNA: TGTGCCAACGGACAGGGAATAACCGGGGAGCTGTTTTTT.

The CDR3 sequence is CASGANQPQHF. The DNA of the CDR3 is TGTGCCAGCGGGGCCAATCAGCCCCAGCATTTT. The chain combines TRBV6-5 with TRBJ1-5, with TRBD1 as a possible D gene (5 bases). Trimming left V 8 bases short and J 3 bases short, with 5 bases between. Germline V gene sequence: CDR1 MNHEY, CDR2 SVGAGI. The length of the CDR3 is 11 residues.

This chain uses TRBV7-2 with TRBJ2-2; D remains ambiguous. Trimming removed 5 bases at V and 6 bases at J, with 10 bases between. The length of the CDR3 is 13 residues. Germline V CDR1 and CDR2: SGHTA, FQGNSA. CDR3 nucleotides: TGTGCCAGCAGCCGACCCCGGCCCGGGGAGCTGTTTTTT. Its protein is CASSRPRPGELFF.

The chain combines TRBV9 with TRBJ2-7; 9 positions match TRBD1. The CDR3 has 15 residues. Germline lookup yields CDR1 SGDLS and CDR2 YYNGEE. Trimming took 2 bases from V and 0 from J; bases not matched to a gene: 3. This CDR3 is CASSVGTGSSYEQYF. CDR3 nucleotide sequence: TGTGCCAGCAGCGTGGGGACAGGGAGCTCCTACGAGCAGTACTTC.

This chain connects TRBV9 to TRBJ2-3; D is uncertain. CDR3 length equals 16 residues. Germline V gene lookup returns CDR1 SGDLS and CDR2 YYNGEE. V was clipped by 0 bases and J by 0 bases, with 11 bases between them. CDR3: CASSVDRHSSTDTQYF. CDR3 coding DNA: TGTGCCAGCAGCGTAGATAGGCATTCTAGCACAGATACGCAGTATTTT.

V and J are TRBV29-1 and TRBJ1-2; 8 bases map to TRBD1. The CDR3 spans 13 residues. With V trimmed by 3 bases and J by 4 bases, 4 bases remained unmatched. CDR1 SQVTM and CDR2 ANQGSEA come from the germline V gene. CDR3: CSVDQGAIYGYTF. CDR3 bases: TGCAGCGTTGATCAGGGGGCCATCTATGGCTACACCTTC.

A single count supports this clone. This chain links TRBV28 with TRBJ2-5, with D possibly called TRBD1 or TRBD2 (6 bases each). Per the germline V gene, CDR1 is MDHEN and CDR2 is SYDVKM. V lost 6 bases to trimming and J lost 5 bases, with 22 bases between them. The CDR3 totals 16 residues. The CDR3 sequence: CASSLILGGARETQYF. DNA for the CDR3: TGTGCCAGCAGCCTTATTTTGGGGGGCGCGCGGGAGACCCAGTACTTC. The full variable domain, with the rest looked up from reference TRBV28 and TRBJ2-5, is DVKVTQSSRYLVKRTGEKVFLECVQDMDHENMFWYRQDPGLGLRLIYFSYDVKMKEKGDIPEGYSVSREKKERFSLILESASTNQTSMYLCASSLILGGARETQYFGPGTRLLVL.

The V and J genes are TRBV19 and TRBJ1-5; TRBD1 might be the D (6 bases). The germline V and J ends were trimmed by 6 bases and 0 bases, with 12 bases remaining between them. The germline CDR1 and CDR2 sequences are LNHDA and SQIVND (reference sequence). The CDR3 is 15 residues long. CDR3 nucleotides: TGTGCCAGTAGGGAGGGGGGGTATAGCAATCAGCCCCAGCATTTT. Protein sequence: CASREGGYSNQPQHF.

The chain recombines TRBV7-8 with TRBJ2-7; TRBD1 is a possible D gene (6 bases). The CDR3 totals 12 residues. Germline CDR1 is SGHVS and CDR2 is FQNEAQ. Trimming pared 5 bases from V and 8 bases from J, leaving 13 bases between. CDR3 coding DNA: TGTGCCAGCAGCCTTAACAGGGAGAAGCAGTACTTC. It translates to CASSLNREKQYF. Using reference TRBV7-8 and TRBJ2-7 for the parts outside the CDR3, the full variable domain is GAGVSQSPRYKVAKRGQDVALRCDPISGHVSLFWYQQALGQGPEFLTYFQNEAQLDKSGLPSDRFFAERPEGSVSTLKIQRTQQEDSAVYLCASSLNREKQYFGPGTRLTVT.

The J gene is TRBJ1-6, the V gene TRBV7-2; D is ambiguous. Germline CDR1 SGHTA, CDR2 FQGNSA. The CDR3 is made up of 12 amino acids. V gave up 0 bases and J gave up 14 bases, with 8 bases separating them. The CDR3 here is CASSLAVDSLHF. DNA of the CDR3: TGTGCCAGCAGCTTAGCAGTCGATTCCCTCCACTTT. The full variable domain, its missing parts supplied by reference TRBV7-2 and TRBJ1-6, is GAGVSQSPSNKVTEKGKDVELRCDPISGHTALYWYRQSLGQGLEFLIYFQGNSAPDKSGLPSDRFSAERTGGSVSTLTIQRTQQEDSAVYLCASSLAVDSLHFGNGTRLTVT.

The chain couples TRBV4-2 to TRBJ1-3; D gene ambiguous. Trimming removed 7 bases from V and 0 bases from J, with 10 bases in between. Germline values: CDR1 LGHNA, CDR2 YNFKEQ. This CDR3 has 14 amino acids. The CDR3 spells CASKHLSSGNTIYF. The CDR3 DNA follows: TGTGCCAGCAAACACCTATCCTCTGGAAACACCATATATTTT.

This clone came up once. The CDR3 loop is CASSYDFNSPLHF. The CDR3 DNA reads TGTGCCAGCAGTTACGATTTTAATTCACCCCTCCACTTT. The V gene is TRBV27, the J gene TRBJ1-6, with D unclear. This CDR3 is 13 amino acids long. Germline lookup yields CDR1 MNHEY and CDR2 SMNVEV (reference sequence). V dropped 4 bases and J dropped 6 bases, with 7 bases sitting between them.

The chain joins TRBV19 to TRBJ1-2; D gene uncertain. Germline V gene sequence: CDR1 LNHDA, CDR2 SQIVND (reference sequence). This CDR3 contains 17 residues. Trimming shortened V by 8 bases and J by 0 bases, and 22 bases separated the two germline ends. The CDR3 protein is CASSDPGLRVPNYGYTF. The CDR3 DNA is TGTGCCAGTTCGGATCCGGGTCTAAGGGTACCTAACTATGGCTACACCTTC.

The chain has TRBV29-1 and TRBJ2-1, with 7 bases matching TRBD2. The CDR3 has 13 residues. The V and J ends lost 6 bases and 4 bases, in that order; junction bases with no gene match: 6. Germline lookup yields CDR1 SQVTM and CDR2 ANQGSEA. The CDR3: CSVASGGYNEQFF. In nucleotides, the CDR3 is TGCAGCGTCGCGTCGGGGGGTTACAATGAGCAGTTCTTC.

The J gene is TRBJ1-2, the V gene TRBV29-1; possibly TRBD1 for D (5 bases). The V end was cut by 4 bases, the J end by 3 bases, with 9 bases between. The length of the CDR3 is 12 residues. Germline V lookup: CDR1 SQVTM, CDR2 ANQGSEA. CDR3: CSVGRDHYGYTF. The CDR3, as DNA: TGCAGCGTTGGCAGGGACCACTATGGCTACACCTTC.

The rearrangement joins TRBV5-5 to TRBJ2-1; D gene uncertain. This CDR3 spans 14 amino acids. Trimming took off 1 base at V and 3 bases at J, with 8 bases between the two ends. Germline V CDR1 and CDR2: SGHKS, YYEKEE (reference sequence). CDR3 DNA sequence: TGTGCCAGCAGCTTGCGTAATCTCTACAATGAGCAGTTCTTC. Translated, it gives CASSLRNLYNEQFF.

This clone was seen only a few times. The chain employs TRBV27 and TRBJ1-1, with 7 bases fitting TRBD1. Trimming removed 6 bases from V and 3 bases from J; junction bases left unmatched: 16. Germline values: CDR1 MNHEY, CDR2 SMNVEV (reference sequence). The CDR3 runs 17 residues. This CDR3 is CASSAARQGRSDTEAFF. The CDR3 DNA reads as TGTGCCAGCAGCGCGGCGCGACAGGGTAGATCGGACACTGAAGCTTTCTTT.

A single count supports this clone. This sequence joins TRBV28 and TRBJ2-2; 10 bases fit TRBD2. J lost 2 bases, V lost 7 bases, and 22 bases had no gene match. CDR1 and CDR2 (germline): MDHEN, SYDVKM. This CDR3 contains 21 residues. This chain's CDR3 is CASNLSPLLAGVITNTGELFF. DNA for the CDR3: TGTGCCAGCAATCTCTCGCCCCTGCTAGCGGGGGTAATTACAAACACCGGGGAGCTGTTTTTT.